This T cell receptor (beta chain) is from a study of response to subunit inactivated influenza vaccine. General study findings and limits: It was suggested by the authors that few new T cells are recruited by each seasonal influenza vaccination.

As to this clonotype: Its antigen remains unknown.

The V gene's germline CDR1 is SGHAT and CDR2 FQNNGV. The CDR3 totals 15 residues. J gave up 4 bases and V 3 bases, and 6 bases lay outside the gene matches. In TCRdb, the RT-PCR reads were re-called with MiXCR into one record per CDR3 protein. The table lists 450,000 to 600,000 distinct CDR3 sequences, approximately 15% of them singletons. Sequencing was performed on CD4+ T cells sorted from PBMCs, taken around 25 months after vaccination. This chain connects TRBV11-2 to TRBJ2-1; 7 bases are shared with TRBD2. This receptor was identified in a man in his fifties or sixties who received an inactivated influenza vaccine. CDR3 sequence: CASSFPGTNYNEQFF. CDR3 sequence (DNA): TGTGCCAGCAGCTTCCCCGGGACTAATTACAATGAGCAGTTCTTC.